A selection of T cell receptor beta chains follows, all from one sample in a study of molecular identifiers for immune sequencing clone quantification. TCRdb processed the PCR reads anew with MiXCR; each CDR3 protein has one entry. This table has roughly 320,000 distinct CDR3 sequences, roughly 24% appearing once. The sequenced sample consisted of naive CD8+ T cells from blood, with Jurkat cell RNA spiked in. These receptors were collected from a human donor in good health. Some libraries in this study had Jurkat cell RNA spiked in. CDR3s include the opening cysteine and the closing phenylalanine or tryptophan. D genes are given only for firm matches. A row's size may be missing; if present it is once, few, many or a size class.

j_call: TRBJ1-2; clone_size: few; d_call: TRBD1; v_call: TRBV7-9; cdr3_aa: CASSWDRGRGYTF; cdr3_nt: TGTGCCAGCAGCTGGGACAGGGGGCGCGGCTACACCTTC
j_call: TRBJ1-6; clone_size: .; d_call: .; v_call: TRBV3-1; cdr3_aa: CASSQDWAVNSPLHF; cdr3_nt: TGTGCCAGCAGCCAAGACTGGGCGGTGAATTCACCCCTCCACTTT
j_call: TRBJ1-2; clone_size: many; d_call: TRBD1; v_call: TRBV19; cdr3_aa: CASRTGTVVGYTF; cdr3_nt: TGTGCCAGTAGAACCGGGACAGTTGTTGGCTACACCTTC
j_call: TRBJ1-5; clone_size: .; d_call: .; v_call: TRBV27; cdr3_aa: CASSPLHRGRGSNQPQHF; cdr3_nt: TGTGCCAGCAGCCCCCTCCATCGGGGGCGAGGAAGCAATCAGCCCCAGCATTTT
j_call: TRBJ2-3; clone_size: .; d_call: .; v_call: TRBV6-5; cdr3_aa: CASSYSMETDTDTQYF; cdr3_nt: TGTGCCAGCAGTTACTCGATGGAGACGGATACAGATACGCAGTATTTT
j_call: TRBJ1-1; clone_size: many; d_call: .; v_call: TRBV28; cdr3_aa: CASSPGSTEAFF; cdr3_nt: TGTGCCAGCAGCCCGGGCTCCACTGAAGCTTTCTTT
j_call: TRBJ2-7; clone_size: .; d_call: TRBD2; v_call: TRBV19; cdr3_aa: CASSMATSGGTYEQYF; cdr3_nt: TGTGCCAGTAGTATGGCTACTAGCGGGGGGACCTACGAGCAGTACTTC
j_call: TRBJ2-2; clone_size: .; d_call: TRBD2; v_call: TRBV24-1; cdr3_aa: CATSDKLAGANTGELFF; cdr3_nt: TGTGCCACCAGTGATAAACTAGCGGGGGCGAACACCGGGGAGCTGTTTTTT
j_call: TRBJ2-1; clone_size: few; d_call: .; v_call: TRBV7-9; cdr3_aa: CASSPIAESSYNEQFF; cdr3_nt: TGTGCCAGCAGCCCGATAGCGGAAAGCTCCTACAATGAGCAGTTCTTC
j_call: TRBJ1-3; clone_size: .; d_call: .; v_call: TRBV11-2; cdr3_aa: CASSDWGRTYSGNTIYF; cdr3_nt: TGTGCCAGCAGCGATTGGGGTCGAACCTACTCTGGAAACACCATATATTTT
j_call: TRBJ1-5; clone_size: few; d_call: .; v_call: TRBV20-1; cdr3_aa: CSASTENSNQPQHF; cdr3_nt: TGCAGTGCTAGCACAGAAAATAGCAATCAGCCCCAGCATTTT
j_call: TRBJ1-1; clone_size: few; d_call: .; v_call: TRBV6-6; cdr3_aa: CASSYGSRYTEAFF; cdr3_nt: TGTGCCAGCAGTTACGGTTCGAGGTACACTGAAGCTTTCTTT
j_call: TRBJ2-7; clone_size: few; d_call: TRBD1; v_call: TRBV27; cdr3_aa: CASRSRGPYEQYF; cdr3_nt: TGTGCCAGCAGGAGCAGGGGGCCCTACGAGCAGTACTTC
j_call: TRBJ2-7; clone_size: many; d_call: .; v_call: TRBV7-9; cdr3_aa: CASSLVPAYEQYF; cdr3_nt: TGTGCCAGCAGCTTAGTACCGGCCTACGAGCAGTACTTC
j_call: TRBJ2-7; clone_size: .; d_call: TRBD1; v_call: TRBV19; cdr3_aa: CASSIDLGQGAYEQYF; cdr3_nt: TGTGCCAGTAGTATAGATTTAGGACAGGGGGCGTACGAGCAGTACTTC
j_call: TRBJ2-1; clone_size: many; d_call: .; v_call: TRBV6-5; cdr3_aa: CASSYDLLNEQFF; cdr3_nt: TGTGCCAGCAGTTACGACCTCCTCAATGAGCAGTTCTTC
j_call: TRBJ2-3; clone_size: many; d_call: TRBD2; v_call: TRBV11-2; cdr3_aa: CASSWTSGRTDTQYF; cdr3_nt: TGTGCCAGCAGCTGGACTAGCGGCCGCACAGATACGCAGTATTTT
j_call: TRBJ1-2; clone_size: few; d_call: .; v_call: TRBV13; cdr3_aa: CASSLGLKDRVYGYTF; cdr3_nt: TGTGCCAGCAGCTTGGGCCTAAAGGACCGAGTCTATGGCTACACCTTC
j_call: TRBJ1-1; clone_size: few; d_call: .; v_call: TRBV3-1; cdr3_aa: CASSSITRGPDTEAFF; cdr3_nt: TGTGCCAGCAGCTCGATCACTAGGGGCCCCGACACTGAAGCTTTCTTT
j_call: TRBJ2-7; clone_size: many; d_call: .; v_call: TRBV28; cdr3_aa: CASSYRGEAYEQYF; cdr3_nt: TGTGCCAGCAGCTATAGGGGGGAAGCCTACGAGCAGTACTTC
j_call: TRBJ2-2; clone_size: many; d_call: .; v_call: TRBV7-3; cdr3_aa: CASSSQLGTGELFF; cdr3_nt: TGTGCCAGCAGCTCTCAGTTAGGGACCGGGGAGCTGTTTTTT
j_call: TRBJ2-3; clone_size: .; d_call: .; v_call: TRBV20-1; cdr3_aa: CSARALDFSTDTQYF; cdr3_nt: TGCAGTGCTAGAGCATTGGATTTTAGCACAGATACGCAGTATTTT
j_call: TRBJ2-3; clone_size: .; d_call: .; v_call: TRBV6-1; cdr3_aa: CASSVFWAGSTDTQYF; cdr3_nt: TGTGCCAGCAGTGTGTTCTGGGCGGGGTCCACAGATACGCAGTATTTT
j_call: TRBJ2-4; clone_size: few; d_call: .; v_call: TRBV21-1; cdr3_aa: CASMQTGTASENYKNIQYF; cdr3_nt: TGTGCCAGCATGCAAACCGGGACAGCTTCCGAGAATTACAAAAACATTCAGTACTTC
j_call: TRBJ1-1; clone_size: few; d_call: .; v_call: TRBV5-5; cdr3_aa: CASSPFGAGEYTEAFF; cdr3_nt: TGTGCCAGCAGTCCCTTCGGGGCGGGGGAGTACACTGAAGCTTTCTTT
j_call: TRBJ2-2; clone_size: many; d_call: .; v_call: TRBV7-9; cdr3_aa: CASSVTDANTGELFF; cdr3_nt: TGTGCCAGCAGCGTGACAGACGCGAACACCGGGGAGCTGTTTTTT
j_call: TRBJ2-7; clone_size: few; d_call: .; v_call: TRBV19; cdr3_aa: CASSPGASRWMYEQYF; cdr3_nt: TGTGCCAGTAGTCCCGGGGCCTCACGTTGGATGTACGAGCAGTACTTC
j_call: TRBJ2-7; clone_size: few; d_call: .; v_call: TRBV20-1; cdr3_aa: CSAREPGLGEQYF; cdr3_nt: TGCAGTGCTAGAGAACCTGGGCTTGGCGAGCAGTACTTC
j_call: TRBJ2-7; clone_size: .; d_call: .; v_call: TRBV5-1; cdr3_aa: CASSLGAGTGEQYF; cdr3_nt: TGCGCCAGCAGCTTGGGGGCGGGGACGGGGGAGCAGTACTTC
j_call: TRBJ2-7; clone_size: many; d_call: .; v_call: TRBV4-2; cdr3_aa: CASSQGWAYEQYF; cdr3_nt: TGTGCCAGCAGCCAAGGGTGGGCCTACGAGCAGTACTTC
j_call: TRBJ2-1; clone_size: .; d_call: TRBD2; v_call: TRBV5-6; cdr3_aa: CASLAGVGYNEQFF; cdr3_nt: TGTGCCAGCTTGGCGGGGGTCGGGTACAATGAGCAGTTCTTC
j_call: TRBJ2-7; clone_size: .; d_call: .; v_call: TRBV5-8; cdr3_aa: CASSNLGEQYF; cdr3_nt: TGTGCCAGCAGCAATCTGGGGGAGCAGTACTTC
j_call: TRBJ2-5; clone_size: many; d_call: .; v_call: TRBV7-6; cdr3_aa: CASSPGFQETQYF; cdr3_nt: TGTGCCAGCAGCCCGGGATTTCAAGAGACCCAGTACTTC
j_call: TRBJ2-3; clone_size: many; d_call: TRBD2; v_call: TRBV6-5; cdr3_aa: CASSDSHLPSGDTDTQYF; cdr3_nt: TGTGCCAGCAGTGACTCCCATCTACCTAGCGGGGATACAGATACGCAGTATTTT
j_call: TRBJ2-2; clone_size: .; d_call: TRBD2; v_call: TRBV5-6; cdr3_aa: CASSLGAGGTGELFF; cdr3_nt: TGTGCCAGCAGCTTGGGAGCGGGAGGCACCGGGGAGCTGTTTTTT
j_call: TRBJ1-5; clone_size: few; d_call: .; v_call: TRBV3-1; cdr3_aa: CASSQGPGGQPQHF; cdr3_nt: TGTGCCAGCAGCCAGGGCCCTGGCGGGCAGCCCCAGCATTTT
j_call: TRBJ2-7; clone_size: .; d_call: .; v_call: TRBV30; cdr3_aa: CAWSPGQEQYF; cdr3_nt: TGTGCCTGGAGTCCAGGACAAGAGCAGTACTTC
j_call: TRBJ2-7; clone_size: .; d_call: .; v_call: TRBV5-1; cdr3_aa: CASSLATGSTYEQYF; cdr3_nt: TGCGCCAGCAGCTTGGCTACCGGAAGCACCTACGAGCAGTACTTC
j_call: TRBJ2-1; clone_size: few; d_call: TRBD2; v_call: TRBV4-3; cdr3_aa: CASSQESYHVAGGGEQFF; cdr3_nt: TGCGCCAGCAGCCAAGAGTCTTATCATGTCGCGGGGGGCGGTGAGCAGTTCTTC
j_call: TRBJ1-1; clone_size: many; d_call: .; v_call: TRBV7-9; cdr3_aa: CASSPELGDLAEAFF; cdr3_nt: TGTGCCAGCAGCCCGGAACTGGGGGACTTGGCTGAAGCTTTCTTT
j_call: TRBJ1-1; clone_size: .; d_call: TRBD1; v_call: TRBV11-3; cdr3_aa: CASSARTGPNTKAFF; cdr3_nt: TGTGCCAGCAGCGCACGGACAGGGCCAAACACTAAAGCTTTCTTT
j_call: TRBJ1-1; clone_size: .; d_call: TRBD1; v_call: TRBV6-2/TRBV6-3; cdr3_aa: CASSYRLNLRGPKGSTEAFF; cdr3_nt: TGTGCCAGCAGTTACCGCCTCAACCTAAGGGGGCCCAAGGGCTCAACTGAAGCTTTCTTT
j_call: TRBJ2-5; clone_size: .; d_call: .; v_call: TRBV7-9; cdr3_aa: CASSFGPDTREETQYF; cdr3_nt: TGTGCCAGCAGCTTCGGGCCGGACACTCGGGAGGAGACCCAGTACTTC
j_call: TRBJ2-7; clone_size: few; d_call: .; v_call: TRBV21-1; cdr3_aa: CASGKADCSYEQYF; cdr3_nt: TGTGCCAGCGGCAAAGCCGACTGCTCCTACGAGCAGTACTTC
j_call: TRBJ2-7; clone_size: .; d_call: .; v_call: TRBV9; cdr3_aa: CASSASTSSYEQYF; cdr3_nt: TGTGCCAGCAGCGCCTCCACGAGCTCCTACGAGCAGTACTTC
j_call: TRBJ2-3; clone_size: .; d_call: TRBD2; v_call: TRBV7-2; cdr3_aa: CASSAWTSGYTDTQYF; cdr3_nt: TGTGCCAGCAGCGCCTGGACTAGCGGATACACAGATACGCAGTATTTT